The 6 T cell receptor beta chains below come from one sample, sequenced in a study of blood T cell repertoires in COVID-19. This table comes from immunoSEQ multiplex PCR, and its TCRdb copy is limited to in-frame clones, with some not included. The repertoire holds 200,000 or so clones, with approximately 84% as singletons. Sequenced sample: peripheral blood. These receptors all stem from a man aged 50 or older with acute or convalescent COVID-19.

The chain recombines TRBV6-1 with TRBJ1-2; D gene uncertain. The CDR3 covers 16 residues. V was trimmed by 0 bases and J by 5 bases, leaving 16 bases between them. Germline loops: CDR1 MNHNS, CDR2 SASEGT. CDR3 in amino acids: CASSEAVTLPFYGYTF. CDR3 DNA: TGTGCCAGCAGTGAAGCGGTAACTTTACCTTTTTATGGCTACACCTTC.

The genes are TRBV6-2 or TRBV6-3 and TRBJ2-3; 7 nucleotides agree with TRBD2. Germline CDR1 is MNHEY and CDR2 is SVGEGT. The J segment lost 5 bases and the V segment lost 0 bases, leaving 5 bases of the junction unmatched. The CDR3 covers 15 residues. The CDR3 nucleotides are TGTGCCAGCAGTTACTCGGCGGGGGATATAGATACGCAGTATTTT. This gives the protein CASSYSAGDIDTQYF.

V and J are TRBV27 and TRBJ1-1; perhaps TRBD1 as D (5 bases). CDR1 is MNHEY, CDR2 SMNVEV, per germline (reference sequence). The CDR3 loop spans 15 amino acids. Trimming pared 6 bases from V and 1 base from J, leaving 15 bases between. This chain's CDR3 is CASRGGDLKNTEAFF. The DNA for the CDR3 is TGTGCCAGCAGGGGGGGGGATCTGAAGAACACTGAAGCTTTCTTT.

This chain joins TRBV19 and TRBJ2-7; 9 nucleotides match TRBD2. Germline trimming cut 6 bases from V and 0 bases from J; bases unmatched to any gene: 9. Looked up from germline, CDR1 is LNHDA and CDR2 is SQIVND (reference sequence). CDR3 size: 16 residues. The chain's CDR3 is CASSVSGGHSSYEQYF. Here the CDR3 DNA reads TGTGCCAGTAGCGTTAGCGGGGGACATAGCTCCTACGAGCAGTACTTC.

The V gene is TRBV14, the J gene TRBJ2-2, with D tentatively TRBD1 (6 bases). Between the trimmed V and J ends, which lost 4 bases and 3 bases, there was a span of 15 bases. Per germline, CDR1 SGHDN and CDR2 FVKESK. This CDR3 region has 16 residues. The chain's CDR3 is CASSLRQGLDTGELFF. DNA of the CDR3: TGTGCCAGCAGCCTCCGGCAGGGGCTGGACACCGGGGAGCTGTTTTTT.

The chain couples TRBV3-1 (or the pseudogene TRBV3-2) to TRBJ1-3; 7 bases line up with TRBD1. In germline, CDR1 is LGHDT, CDR2 YNNKEL (reference sequence). CDR3 length: 16 amino acids. V lost 8 bases and J lost 0; bases outside the gene matches: 10. The CDR3 DNA follows: TGTGCCAGCTCCTTTACAGGGGTCCACTCTGGAAACACCATATATTTT. Translating it yields CASSFTGVHSGNTIYF.